The TCR beta chain described here comes from a study of breast tumors, draining lymph nodes, adjacent tissues. Regarding the study as a whole: Most tumor T cells seemingly derive from lymph node, then expand in tumor. Compared with lymph nodes, tumors were less diverse; compared with nontumor tissue, more. Tumor T cell lymph node origin was a supported hypothesis, not proven. Luminal-like breast cancer showed significantly greater tumor-nontumor repertoire similarity than basal-like breast cancer did.

One entry per CDR3 protein, called by TCRdb with MiXCR from the multiplex PCR reads. The sample holds about 22,000 distinct CDR3 sequences, 55% to 80% seen once. The V gene end was trimmed by 6 bases and the J gene end by 0 bases; junction bases not matched to a gene: 5. CDR3 size: 16 residues. Germline lookup yields CDR1 SNHLY and CDR2 FYNNEI. As for this clonotype: Antigen specificity is unknown.

Material: tumor-adjacent breast tissue. The TCR sequence derives from a female donor with breast cancer. Some clones in this sample may be carry-over from other donors' samples. The rearrangement joins TRBV2 to TRBJ1-4; 9 nucleotides align to TRBD1. CDR3 sequence reads: CASRSGQGATNEKLFF. The CDR3 region has the DNA TGTGCCAGCAGATCGGGACAGGGCGCAACTAATGAAAAACTGTTTTTT. Full variable domain (missing parts from reference TRBV2 and TRBJ1-4): EPEVTQTPSHQVTQMGQEVILRCVPISNHLYFYWYRQILGQKVEFLVSFYNNEISEKSEIFDDQFSVERPDGSNFTLKIRSTKLEDSAMYFCASRSGQGATNEKLFFGSGTQLSVL.